The present entry profiles one TCR beta chain with its context. The antigen remains unidentified. Repertoires were generated with immunoSEQ multiplex PCR, while TCRdb's copy carries only in-frame clones and drops some. The sample lists tens of thousands of clones, approximately 80% occurring once. These data are taken from a study of T cell responses to AZD1222 COVID-19 vaccine. The study, taken as a whole, reports: Donors were mostly white British, more females; clonal diversity possibly underestimated. The study identified only six AZD1222 recipients as seropositive at baseline. Without day 14 samples, only post-peak T cell repertoires were studied. Spike-wide vaccine-associated CD4 TCRs dominated at 160-218 and 743-854.

Trimming stripped 5 bases from V and 3 bases from J, with 11 bases between. Germline lookup yields CDR1 SGHTA and CDR2 FQGNSA. CDR3 length: 14 amino acids. This clonotype was sampled from an adult in good health. The chain couples TRBV7-2 to TRBJ2-1; D unclear. Specimen: peripheral blood, collected on day 0 of AZD1222 vaccination. DNA of the CDR3: TGTGCCAGCAGCCTCGTGAACGACTACAATGAGCAGTTCTTC. It yields the protein CASSLVNDYNEQFF.